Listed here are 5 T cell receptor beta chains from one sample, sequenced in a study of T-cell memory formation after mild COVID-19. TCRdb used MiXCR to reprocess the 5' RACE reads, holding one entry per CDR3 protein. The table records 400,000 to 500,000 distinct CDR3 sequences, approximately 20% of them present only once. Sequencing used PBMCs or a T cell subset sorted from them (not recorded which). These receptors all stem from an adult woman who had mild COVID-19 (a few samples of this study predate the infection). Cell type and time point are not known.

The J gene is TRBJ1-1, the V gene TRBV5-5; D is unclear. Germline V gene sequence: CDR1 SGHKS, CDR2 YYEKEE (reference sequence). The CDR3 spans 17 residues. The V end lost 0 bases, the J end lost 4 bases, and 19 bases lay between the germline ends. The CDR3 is CASSLDRSRRLRTEAFF. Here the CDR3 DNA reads TGTGCCAGCAGCTTGGATCGTTCACGCAGGCTCCGCACTGAAGCTTTCTTT.

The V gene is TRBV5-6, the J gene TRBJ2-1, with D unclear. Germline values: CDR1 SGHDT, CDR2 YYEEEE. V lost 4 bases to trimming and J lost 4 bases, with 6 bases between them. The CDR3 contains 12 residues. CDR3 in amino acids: CASSLKYNEQFF. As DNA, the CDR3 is TGTGCCAGCAGCCTTAAGTACAATGAGCAGTTCTTC.

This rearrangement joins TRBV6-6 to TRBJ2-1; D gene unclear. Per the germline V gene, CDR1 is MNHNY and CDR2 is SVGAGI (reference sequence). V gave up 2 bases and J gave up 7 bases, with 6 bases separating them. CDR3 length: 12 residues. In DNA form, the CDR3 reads TGTGCCAGCAGTTACGTTAGGAATGAGCAGTTCTTC. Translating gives CASSYVRNEQFF.

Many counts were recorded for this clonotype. CDR3 residues: CASSQNTDTQYF. In nucleotides, the CDR3 is TGTGCCAGCAGCCAAAACACAGATACGCAGTATTTT. The rearrangement uses TRBV7-3 and TRBJ2-3; no clear D. Trimming stripped 5 bases from V and 2 bases from J, with 5 bases between. Looked up from germline, CDR1 is SGHTA and CDR2 is FQGTGA. The CDR3 contains 12 residues. Using reference TRBV7-3 and TRBJ2-3 for the parts outside the CDR3, the full variable domain is GAGVSQTPSNKVTEKGKYVELRCDPISGHTALYWYRQSLGQGPEFLIYFQGTGAADDSGLPNDRFFAVRPEGSVSTLKIQRTERGDSAVYLCASSQNTDTQYFGPGTRLTVL.

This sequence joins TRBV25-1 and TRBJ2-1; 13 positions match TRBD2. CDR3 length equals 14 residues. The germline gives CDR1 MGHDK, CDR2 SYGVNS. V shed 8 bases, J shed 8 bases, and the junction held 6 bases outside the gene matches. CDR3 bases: TGTGCCAGCGGACTAGCGGGAGTCTCCCATGAGCAGTTCTTC. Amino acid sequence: CASGLAGVSHEQFF.